The 5 T cell receptor beta chains below come from one sample, sequenced in a study of metastatic and nonmetastatic thyroid tumors. TCRdb re-processed the PCR reads through MiXCR. The sample includes 22,000 or so clones, about a third of them seen just once. Among the patients, none had received any treatment before thyroid surgery. Sequenced: blood. The receptor set was obtained from a male donor with papillary thyroid cancer or a benign thyroid nodule (not recorded which). Some clones in this sample may be carry-over from other donors' samples.

This clone was recorded many times. The chain employs TRBV5-4 and TRBJ2-1; D unresolved. The CDR3 spans 15 residues. Germline V lookup: CDR1 SGHNT, CDR2 YYREEE (reference sequence). The V gene lost 3 bases and the J gene lost 3 bases, with 13 bases spanning the gap. The CDR3 DNA is TGTGCCAGCAGCTCGAAGGTTAATAACTACAATGAGCAGTTCTTC. Translating gives CASSSKVNNYNEQFF.

This clone has just a few counts. This chain connects TRBV6-1 to TRBJ1-1, with D hard to call. The CDR3 has 11 residues. The germline V and J ends were trimmed by 7 bases and 7 bases, with 10 bases remaining between them. Germline V gives CDR1 MNHNS, CDR2 SASEGT. CDR3 protein: CASIRTREAFF. The CDR3 DNA reads as TGTGCCAGCATTCGGACGCGTGAAGCTTTCTTT.

This clone came up many times. The chain couples TRBV5-4 to TRBJ2-7; 10 bases map to TRBD2. The CDR3 totals 14 residues. Germline CDR1 and CDR2: SGHNT and YYREEE (reference sequence). After removal of 2 bases from V and 6 bases from J, the junction contained 5 bases not matched to a gene. The CDR3 nucleotides are TGTGCCAGCAGCTTAACTAGCGGGACGCGCGAGCAGTACTTC. Protein product: CASSLTSGTREQYF.

With respect to this clone: A much larger clone lies one base from this, so it may be a read error. The genes are TRBV6-2 or TRBV6-3 and TRBJ1-6; 8 nucleotides agree with TRBD1. The germline V gene has CDR1 MNHEY and CDR2 SVGEGT. The CDR3 covers 19 residues. The ends lost 6 bases at V and 7 bases at J; junction bases unmatched: 20. CDR3 DNA sequence: TGTGCCAGCAGACGGGGGACAGGAGGTACCACCTCTGGAAATTCACCCCTCCACTTT. This sequence encodes CASRRGTGGTTSGNSPLHF.

The V gene is TRBV24-1, the J gene TRBJ2-3; D is undetermined. CDR1 and CDR2 from the germline V gene are KGHDR and SFDVKD. The CDR3 extends over 14 amino acids. Trimming cost V 6 bases and J 10 bases, with 19 bases left between them. CDR3 DNA sequence: TGTGCCACCAGTCACGGCCGGGCATCGAAGCCGCAGTATTTT. Protein: CATSHGRASKPQYF.